The 2 T cell receptor beta chains below come from one sample, sequenced in a study of shared clonotypes between healthy human individuals. The assay was immunoSEQ multiplex PCR, and TCRdb's table has in-frame clones only and misses some. The sample carries some 2,100,000 clones, approximately 94% recorded once. The sequenced sample consisted of naive CD4+ T cells sorted from blood. Subset described: CD45RA+ positively selected. The receptors come from a man younger than 35 in good health.

The chain employs TRBV5-1 and TRBJ1-1; no clear D. The CDR3 loop spans 13 amino acids. Trimming removed 2 bases from V and 8 bases from J, with 13 bases in between. In germline, CDR1 is SGHRS, CDR2 YFSETQ. The CDR3 here is CASSFRLDLEAFF. CDR3 sequence (DNA): TGCGCCAGCAGCTTCCGGCTAGACCTGGAAGCTTTCTTT.

This sequence joins TRBV7-9 and TRBJ2-7; no clear D. The germline V gene has CDR1 SEHNR and CDR2 FQNEAQ (reference sequence). This CDR3 has 14 residues. The ends were cut back, 2 bases at V and 3 bases at J, with 11 bases in the middle. CDR3 nucleotide sequence: TGTGCCAGCAGCTTAAGAGGAGAGAGCTACGAGCAGTACTTC. It yields the protein CASSLRGESYEQYF. The whole variable domain, remainder taken from reference TRBV7-9 and TRBJ2-7, is DTGVSQNPRHKITKRGQNVTFRCDPISEHNRLYWYRQTLGQGPEFLTYFQNEAQLEKSRLLSDRFSAERPKGSFSTLEIQRTEQGDSAMYLCASSLRGESYEQYFGPGTRLTVT.